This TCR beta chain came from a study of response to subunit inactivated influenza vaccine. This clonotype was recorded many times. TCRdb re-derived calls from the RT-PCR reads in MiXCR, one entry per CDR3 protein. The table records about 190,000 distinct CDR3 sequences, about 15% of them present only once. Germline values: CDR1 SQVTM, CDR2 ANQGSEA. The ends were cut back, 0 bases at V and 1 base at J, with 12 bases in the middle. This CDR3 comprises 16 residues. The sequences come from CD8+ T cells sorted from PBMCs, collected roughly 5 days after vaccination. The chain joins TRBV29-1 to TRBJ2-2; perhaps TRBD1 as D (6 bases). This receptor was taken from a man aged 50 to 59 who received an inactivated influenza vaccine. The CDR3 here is CSVEDRKQGNTGELFF. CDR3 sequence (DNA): TGCAGCGTTGAAGATCGGAAACAGGGGAACACCGGGGAGCTGTTTTTT.